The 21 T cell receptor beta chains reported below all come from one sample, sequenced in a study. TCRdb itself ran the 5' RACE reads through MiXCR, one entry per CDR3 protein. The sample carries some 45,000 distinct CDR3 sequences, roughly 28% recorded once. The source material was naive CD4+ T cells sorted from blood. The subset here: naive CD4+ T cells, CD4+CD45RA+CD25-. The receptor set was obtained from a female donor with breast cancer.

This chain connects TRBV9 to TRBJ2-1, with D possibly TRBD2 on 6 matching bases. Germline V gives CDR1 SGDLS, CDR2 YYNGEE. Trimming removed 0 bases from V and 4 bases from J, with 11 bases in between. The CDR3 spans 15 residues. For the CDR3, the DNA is TGTGCCAGCAGCGTAGAGCTAGCGCCTTACAATGAGCAGTTCTTC. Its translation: CASSVELAPYNEQFF. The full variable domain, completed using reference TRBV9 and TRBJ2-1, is DSGVTQTPKHLITATGQRVTLRCSPRSGDLSVYWYQQSLDQGLQFLIQYYNGEERAKGNILERFSAQQFPDLHSELNLSSLELGDSALYFCASSVELAPYNEQFFGPGTRLTVL.

The CDR3 nucleotides read TGTGCCACCAAAGGGCGCGACAGCACAGATACGCAGTATTTT. It specifies CATKGRDSTDTQYF. The J gene is TRBJ2-3, the V gene TRBV24-1; D unclear. CDR3 length: 14 amino acids. Trimming cost V 8 bases and J 0 bases, with 11 bases left between them. The germline V gene encodes CDR1 KGHDR and CDR2 SFDVKD.

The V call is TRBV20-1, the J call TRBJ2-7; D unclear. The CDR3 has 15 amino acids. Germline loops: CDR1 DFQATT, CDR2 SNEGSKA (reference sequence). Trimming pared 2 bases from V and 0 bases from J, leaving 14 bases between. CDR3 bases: TGCAGTGCTAGAAATATAAGTCTCCCCTCCTACGAGCAGTACTTC. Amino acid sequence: CSARNISLPSYEQYF.

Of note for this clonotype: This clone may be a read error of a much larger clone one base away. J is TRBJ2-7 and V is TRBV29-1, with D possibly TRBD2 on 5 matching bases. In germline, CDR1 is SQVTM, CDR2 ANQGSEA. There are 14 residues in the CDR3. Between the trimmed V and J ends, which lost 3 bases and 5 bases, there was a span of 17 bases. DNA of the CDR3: TGCAGCGTTGAGGTCCAGAGGGCAATGGACGAGCAGTACTTC. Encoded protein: CSVEVQRAMDEQYF.

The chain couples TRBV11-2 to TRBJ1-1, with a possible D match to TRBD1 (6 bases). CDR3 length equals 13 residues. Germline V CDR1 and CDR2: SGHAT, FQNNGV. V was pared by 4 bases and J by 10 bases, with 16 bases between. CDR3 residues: CASSWGQSEGAFF. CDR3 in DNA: TGTGCCAGCAGCTGGGGGCAGTCCGAAGGAGCTTTCTTT.

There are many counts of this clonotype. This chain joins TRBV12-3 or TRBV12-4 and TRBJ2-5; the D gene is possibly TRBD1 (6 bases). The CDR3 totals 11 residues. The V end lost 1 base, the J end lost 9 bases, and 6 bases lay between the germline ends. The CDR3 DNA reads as TGTGCCAGCAGTTTAGAGGGGGCCCAGTACTTC. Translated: CASSLEGAQYF.

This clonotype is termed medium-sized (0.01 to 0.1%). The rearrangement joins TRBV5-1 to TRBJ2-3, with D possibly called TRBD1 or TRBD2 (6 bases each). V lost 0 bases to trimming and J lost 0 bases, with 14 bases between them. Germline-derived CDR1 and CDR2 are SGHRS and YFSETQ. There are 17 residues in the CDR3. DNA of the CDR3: TGCGCCAGCAGCTTGGCCGGTGGGGGGCCGAGCACAGATACGCAGTATTTT. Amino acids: CASSLAGGGPSTDTQYF.

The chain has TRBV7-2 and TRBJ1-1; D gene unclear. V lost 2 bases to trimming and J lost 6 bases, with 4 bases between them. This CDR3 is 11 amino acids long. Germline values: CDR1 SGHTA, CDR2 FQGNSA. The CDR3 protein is CASSLYAEAFF. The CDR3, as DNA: TGTGCCAGCAGCTTATACGCTGAAGCTTTCTTT.

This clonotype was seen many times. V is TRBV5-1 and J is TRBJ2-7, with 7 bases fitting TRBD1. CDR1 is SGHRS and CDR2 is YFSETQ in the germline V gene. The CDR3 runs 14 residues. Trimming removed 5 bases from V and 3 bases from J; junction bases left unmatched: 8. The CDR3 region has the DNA TGCGCCAGCAGACCAAAAGGGGGCGGCTACGAGCAGTACTTC. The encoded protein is CASRPKGGGYEQYF. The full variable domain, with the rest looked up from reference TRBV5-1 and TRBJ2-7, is KAGVTQTPRYLIKTRGQQVTLSCSPISGHRSVSWYQQTPGQGLQFLFEYFSETQRNKGNFPGRFSGRQFSNSRSEMNVSTLELGDSALYLCASRPKGGGYEQYFGPGTRLTVT.

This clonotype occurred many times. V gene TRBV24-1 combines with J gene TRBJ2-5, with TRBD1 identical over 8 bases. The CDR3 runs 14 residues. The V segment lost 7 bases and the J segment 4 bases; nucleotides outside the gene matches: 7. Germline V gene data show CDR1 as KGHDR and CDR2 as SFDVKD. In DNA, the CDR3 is TGTGCCACCAGCGCAGGGGGCGCGGGAGAGACCCAGTACTTC. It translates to CATSAGGAGETQYF.

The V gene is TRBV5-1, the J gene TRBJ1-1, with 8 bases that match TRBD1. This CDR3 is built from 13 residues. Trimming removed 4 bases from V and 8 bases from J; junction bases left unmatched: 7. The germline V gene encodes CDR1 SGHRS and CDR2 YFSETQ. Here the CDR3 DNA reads TGCGCCAGCAGCGTCGGACAGGGCGAAGAAGCTTTCTTT. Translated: CASSVGQGEEAFF.

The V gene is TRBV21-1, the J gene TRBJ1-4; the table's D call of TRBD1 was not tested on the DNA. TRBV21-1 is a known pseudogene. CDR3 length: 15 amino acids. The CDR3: CASSLGQSFNEKLFF. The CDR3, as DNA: TGTGCCAGCAGCCTAGGACAGAGCTTCAATGAAAAACTGTTTTTT.

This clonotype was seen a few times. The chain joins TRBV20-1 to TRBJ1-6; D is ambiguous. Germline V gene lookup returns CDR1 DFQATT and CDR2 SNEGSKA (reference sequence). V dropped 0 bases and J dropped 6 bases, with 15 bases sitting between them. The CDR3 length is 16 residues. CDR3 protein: CSAREIADQINSPLHF. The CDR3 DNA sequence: TGCAGTGCTAGAGAAATAGCCGACCAGATTAATTCACCCCTCCACTTT.

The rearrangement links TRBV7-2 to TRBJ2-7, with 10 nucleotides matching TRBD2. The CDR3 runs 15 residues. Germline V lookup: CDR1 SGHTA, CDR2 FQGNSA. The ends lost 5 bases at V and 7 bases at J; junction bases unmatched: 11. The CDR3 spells CASSPSLAGVFEQYF. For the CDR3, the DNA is TGTGCCAGCAGCCCCTCCCTAGCGGGAGTCTTTGAGCAGTACTTC. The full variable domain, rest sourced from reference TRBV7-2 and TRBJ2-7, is GAGVSQSPSNKVTEKGKDVELRCDPISGHTALYWYRQSLGQGLEFLIYFQGNSAPDKSGLPSDRFSAERTGGSVSTLTIQRTQQEDSAVYLCASSPSLAGVFEQYFGPGTRLTVT.

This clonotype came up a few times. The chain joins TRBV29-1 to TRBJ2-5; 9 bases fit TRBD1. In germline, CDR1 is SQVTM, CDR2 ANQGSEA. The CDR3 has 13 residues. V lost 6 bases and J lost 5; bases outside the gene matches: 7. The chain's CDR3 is CSVVTGGWETQYF. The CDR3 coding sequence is TGCAGCGTGGTTACAGGGGGCTGGGAGACCCAGTACTTC.

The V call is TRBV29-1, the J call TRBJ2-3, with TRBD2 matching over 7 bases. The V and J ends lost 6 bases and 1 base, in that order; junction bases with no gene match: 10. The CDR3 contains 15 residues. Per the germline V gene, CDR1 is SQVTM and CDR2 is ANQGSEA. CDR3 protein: CSVLNTGGGTDTQYF. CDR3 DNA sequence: TGCAGCGTCTTAAACACGGGAGGAGGCACAGATACGCAGTATTTT.

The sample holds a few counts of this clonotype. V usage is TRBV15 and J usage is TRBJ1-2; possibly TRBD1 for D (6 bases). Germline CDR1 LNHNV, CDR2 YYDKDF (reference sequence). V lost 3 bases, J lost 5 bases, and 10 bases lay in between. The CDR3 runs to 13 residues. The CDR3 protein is CATSRNRDYGYTF. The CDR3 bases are TGTGCCACCAGCAGGAACAGGGATTATGGCTACACCTTC.

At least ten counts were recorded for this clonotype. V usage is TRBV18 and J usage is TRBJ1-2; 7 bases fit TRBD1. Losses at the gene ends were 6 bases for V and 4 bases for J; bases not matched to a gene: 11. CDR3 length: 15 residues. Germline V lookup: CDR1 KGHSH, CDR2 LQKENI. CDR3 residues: CASSPEGANSYGYTF. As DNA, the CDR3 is TGTGCCAGCTCGCCTGAGGGGGCAAATTCCTATGGCTACACCTTC.

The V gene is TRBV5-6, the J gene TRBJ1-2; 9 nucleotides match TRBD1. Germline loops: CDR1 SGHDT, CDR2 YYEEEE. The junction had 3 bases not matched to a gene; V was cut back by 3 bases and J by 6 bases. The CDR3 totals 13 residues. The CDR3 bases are TGTGCCAGCAGCTCGGACAGGGGAGATGGCTACACCTTC. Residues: CASSSDRGDGYTF.

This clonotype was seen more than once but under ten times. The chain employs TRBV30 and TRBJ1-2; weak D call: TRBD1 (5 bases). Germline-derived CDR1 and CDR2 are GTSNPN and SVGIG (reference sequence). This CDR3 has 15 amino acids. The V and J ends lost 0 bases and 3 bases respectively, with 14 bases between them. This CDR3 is CAWSVGAAGDYGYTF. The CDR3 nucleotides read TGTGCCTGGAGTGTAGGGGCCGCCGGCGACTATGGCTACACCTTC. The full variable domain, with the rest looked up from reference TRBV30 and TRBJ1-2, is SQTIHQWPATLVQPVGSPLSLECTVEGTSNPNLYWYRQAAGRGLQLLFYSVGIGQISSEVPQNLSASRPQDRQFILSSKKLLLSDSGFYLCAWSVGAAGDYGYTFGSGTRLTVV.

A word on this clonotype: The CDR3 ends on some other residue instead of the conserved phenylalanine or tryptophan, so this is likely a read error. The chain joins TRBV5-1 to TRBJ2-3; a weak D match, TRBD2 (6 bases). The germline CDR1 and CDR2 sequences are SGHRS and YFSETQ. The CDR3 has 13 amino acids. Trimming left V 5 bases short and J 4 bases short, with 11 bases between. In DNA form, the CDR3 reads TGCGCCAGCAGTGGGGGAGGTCCAGATACGCAGTATCTT. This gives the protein CASSGGGPDTQYL.